This entry features one T cell receptor (beta chain) sequence. Study processing details: Researchers report that nucleated cell counts were estimated from reference gene primer amplification. Produced via immunoSEQ multiplex PCR; TCRdb's table is partial and in-frame only. The DNA gave D and trimming, while V, J and clone size come from that table. Of 200,000 to 300,000 clones in the sample, around 90% were seen once. One Seattle source followed patients from active infection through their disease course. The sample is drawn from a study of blood T cell repertoires in COVID-19. Overall study: Samples came from the United States, Italy and Spain, spanning acute and convalescent COVID-19.

Losses at the gene ends were 3 bases for V and 2 bases for J; bases not matched to a gene: 10. The germline gives CDR1 WNHNN, CDR2 SYGVQD (reference sequence). The CDR3 is 18 residues long. The sample comprised peripheral blood. This sequence joins TRBV10-1 and TRBJ2-3, with 11 bases that match TRBD2. The receptor was isolated from a woman in her sixties with COVID-19, enrolled during active disease. CDR3 DNA sequence: TGCGCCAGCAGTGATCTAGCGGGAGGTCCCTCCGTCACAGATACGCAGTATTTT. Amino acid sequence: CASSDLAGGPSVTDTQYF.